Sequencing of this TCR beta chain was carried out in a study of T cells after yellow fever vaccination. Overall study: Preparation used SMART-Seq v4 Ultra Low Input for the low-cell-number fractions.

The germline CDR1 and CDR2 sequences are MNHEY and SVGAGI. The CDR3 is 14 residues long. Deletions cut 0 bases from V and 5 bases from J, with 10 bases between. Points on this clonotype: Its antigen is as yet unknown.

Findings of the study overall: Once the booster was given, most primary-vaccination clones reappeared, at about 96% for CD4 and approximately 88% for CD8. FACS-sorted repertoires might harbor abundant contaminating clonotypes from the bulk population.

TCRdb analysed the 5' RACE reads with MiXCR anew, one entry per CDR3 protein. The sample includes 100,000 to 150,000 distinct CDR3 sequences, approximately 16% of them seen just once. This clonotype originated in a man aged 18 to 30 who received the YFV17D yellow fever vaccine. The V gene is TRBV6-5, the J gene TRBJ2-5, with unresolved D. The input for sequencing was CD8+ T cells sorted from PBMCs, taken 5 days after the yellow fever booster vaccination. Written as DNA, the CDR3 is TGTGCCAGCAGTTACTCCGGCGGACGGGAGACCCAGTACTTC. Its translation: CASSYSGGRETQYF.